The 29 T cell receptor beta chains reported below all come from one sample, sequenced in a study of T cells in women clearing cervical HPV infection (dated by TCRdb to the late 2010s). Library prep was done by the immunoSEQ multiplex PCR assay. TCRdb took this table from immuneACCESS and kept in-frame rearrangements with V and J called. Such tables lack part of the clones; where checked against another copy, unresolved V genes explain under half of the gap, and the rest is unexplained. The sample table on file contains around 40,000 clones. Around 6.5% of the sample is in the top ten clones. Source material: blood buffy coat. The receptors come from a woman aged 18-70 years with a cervical HPV16 infection that either progressed to CIN3+ or cleared (not recorded which).

This CDR3 is CASSPGTGNDLWGYTF. The CDR3 bases that were read are TGTGCCAGTAGTCCCGGGACAGGCAACGACCTTTGGGGC. This chain uses TRBV19 with TRBJ1-2; 8 bases are shared with TRBD1. With the read ending 3 residues before the CDR3 end, the germline J gene is used to fill in that end. In germline, CDR1 is LNHDA, CDR2 SQIVND (reference sequence). CDR3 length equals 16 residues.

On this clone itself: Read sequence stops 3 residues before the CDR3 end, and the germline J gene provides the missing end. The V and J genes are TRBV19 and TRBJ1-2; possibly TRBD1 for D (5 bases). The CDR3 runs 11 residues. CDR1 LNHDA and CDR2 SQIVND come from the germline V gene (reference sequence). CDR3 in amino acids: CASSMRGDYTF. Incomplete CDR3 DNA: TGTGCCAGTAGTATGAGAGGGGAC.

Concerning this clone itself: The read ends 3 residues early relative to the CDR3; the germline J gene fills the gap. The V gene is TRBV19, the J gene TRBJ2-1; the match to TRBD1 covers 11 bases. CDR1 LNHDA and CDR2 SQIVND come from the germline V gene (reference sequence). V was clipped by 9 bases and J by 7 bases; unmatched bases: 8. The CDR3 contains 14 residues. CDR3 protein: CASSGRDRGNEQFF. The covered CDR3 bases are TGTGCCAGCAGCGGTCGGGACAGGGGGAATGAG.

With regard to this clone: The CDR3 end is not reached by the read, which stops 3 residues before it; the germline J gene fills it in. Other DNA variants within this sample encode the same CDR3. The chain combines TRBV30 with TRBJ1-3, with D possibly TRBD1 on 5 matching bases. V lost 5 bases and J lost 0, with 8 bases in between. Germline loops: CDR1 GTSNPN, CDR2 SVGIG (reference sequence). The CDR3 length is 13 residues. The CDR3 here is CAWGGVSGNTIYF. The CDR3 DNA, read in part, is TGTGCCTGGGGGGGGGTCTCTGGAAACACC.

Notes on this clone: The read finishes 3 residues shy of the CDR3 end, and the germline J gene is used to complete it. The chain links TRBV5-4 to TRBJ1-4, with 9 bases that match TRBD1. Germline loops: CDR1 SGHNT, CDR2 YYREEE (reference sequence). The J segment lost 8 bases and the V segment lost 4 bases, leaving 6 bases of the junction unmatched. This CDR3 comprises 14 residues. The CDR3: CASSRDREEEKLFF. Partial CDR3 DNA: TGTGCCAGCAGCAGGGACAGGGAGGAAGAAAAA.

On this clone itself: The read ends 3 residues shy of where the CDR3 ends; the end is completed using the germline J gene. The J gene is TRBJ1-4, the V gene TRBV5-1; 9 bases map to TRBD1. Germline trimming cut 4 bases from V and 6 bases from J; bases unmatched to any gene: 4. Per the germline V gene, CDR1 is SGHRS and CDR2 is YFSETQ. The CDR3 contains 14 residues. The DNA read from the CDR3 is TGCGCCAGCAGCCTGACAGGGGGAGATGAAAAA. It specifies CASSLTGGDEK. The CDR3 in its entirety is CASSLTGGDEKLFF.

This clone is identified as medium-sized from frequency. Sequencing ends 3 residues short of the CDR3 end; the germline J gene provides the rest. This rearrangement joins TRBV6-4 to TRBJ2-3; no reliable D call. Germline V lookup: CDR1 MRHNA, CDR2 SNTAGT. This CDR3 contains 14 residues. Between the trimmed V and J ends, which lost 0 bases and 1 base, there was a span of 5 bases. CDR3 sequence reads: CASSDSPGTDTQYF. The sequenced part of the CDR3 DNA is TGTGCCAGCAGTGACTCTCCGGGCACAGATACG.

On this clone: The CDR3 goes on 3 residues after the read ends, and that part is filled in from the germline J gene. The chain uses TRBV2 and TRBJ1-1; the D is unclear. The CDR3 has 12 amino acids. From germline, CDR1 is SNHLY and CDR2 FYNNEI. V lost 6 bases and J lost 1, with 6 bases in between. This CDR3 reads CASRAPNTEAFF. Incomplete CDR3 DNA: TGTGCCAGCAGGGCACCGAACACTGAA.

The CDR3 reads CASSAGQIYGYTF. Partial CDR3 DNA: TGTGCCAGCAGTGCGGGACAGATCTATGGC. This sequence joins TRBV6-1 and TRBJ1-2, with 7 bases that match TRBD1. The read ends 3 residues shy of where the CDR3 ends; the end is completed using the germline J gene. The CDR3 is 13 residues long. CDR1 MNHNS and CDR2 SASEGT come from the germline V gene. V lost 4 bases to trimming and J lost 4 bases; unmatched junction nucleotides: 3.

To note about this clone: The CDR3 extends 3 residues past the end of the read, so its final part is completed from the germline J gene. The V call is TRBV7-9, the J call TRBJ1-2; TRBD1 matches 8 bases. The germline V gene encodes CDR1 SEHNR and CDR2 FQNEAQ (reference sequence). The CDR3 loop spans 15 amino acids. The CDR3 is CASSYDRGPYNDYTF. The covered CDR3 bases are TGTGCCAGCAGCTATGACAGGGGACCCTACAATGAC.

The CDR3 sequence: CASRATGAFNQPQHF. The part of the CDR3 DNA that was read is TGCGCCAGCAGGGCTACAGGTGCCTTTAATCAGCCC. The J gene is TRBJ1-5, the V gene TRBV5-1, with D possibly being TRBD1 (5 bases). Read data end 3 residues before the CDR3 end; the end is taken from the germline J gene. Germline loops: CDR1 SGHRS, CDR2 YFSETQ. V lost 5 bases to trimming and J lost 4 bases, with 16 bases between them. The CDR3 loop spans 15 amino acids.

In regard to this clone: The sequenced fragment ends 3 residues before the CDR3 boundary, so the rest is inferred from the germline J gene. This chain connects TRBV5-6 to TRBJ2-1; 11 bases match TRBD2. Germline V gene sequence: CDR1 SGHDT, CDR2 YYEEEE. CDR3 length: 15 residues. V was clipped by 0 bases and J by 9 bases; unmatched bases: 5. CDR3 DNA, as far as it was read: TGTGCCAGCAGCTTGGTGCTAGCGGGGGGTAGTGAG. This gives the protein CASSLVLAGGSE. The complete CDR3 protein is CASSLVLAGGSEQFF.

A note on this clone: The CDR3 end is not reached by the read, which stops 3 residues before it; the germline J gene fills it in. The gene calls are TRBV18 and TRBJ1-2; a possible D gene is TRBD1 (6 bases). This CDR3 contains 14 residues. Germline V gives CDR1 KGHSH, CDR2 LQKENI. CDR3 DNA, as far as it was read: TGTGCCAGCTCACCTTCGCGGGGGCGGGATACC. Translating gives CASSPSRGRDT. The complete CDR3 sequence is CASSPSRGRDTYTF.

About this clone: The read finishes 3 residues shy of the CDR3 end, and the germline J gene is used to complete it. The chain links TRBV19 to TRBJ2-5, with D perhaps TRBD1 or TRBD2 (5 bases each). CDR1 is LNHDA and CDR2 is SQIVND in the germline V gene (reference sequence). The germline V and J ends were trimmed by 1 base and 0 bases, with 15 bases remaining between them. The CDR3 runs to 17 residues. The chain's CDR3 is CASSIGAGRGDQETQYF. The sequenced part of the CDR3 DNA is TGTGCCAGTAGTATAGGGGCAGGGAGAGGGGACCAAGAGACC.

Concerning this clone: From the germline J gene comes the end of the CDR3, since the read stops 3 residues before it. The rearrangement uses TRBV6-1 and TRBJ2-1; D is possibly TRBD1 (6 bases). There are 16 residues in the CDR3. Trimming took 2 bases from V and 7 from J, leaving 18 bases between them. Per the germline V gene, CDR1 is MNHNS and CDR2 is SASEGT. CDR3 amino acids: CASSERMGAKGNEQFF. The CDR3 DNA, read in part, is TGTGCCAGCAGTGAAAGGATGGGGGCCAAAGGAAATGAG.

A note on this clone: The read halts 3 residues ahead of the CDR3 end, with the missing end drawn from the germline J gene. The chain recombines TRBV5-1 with TRBJ2-5; TRBD2 matches 8 bases. The CDR3 loop spans 15 amino acids. Looked up from germline, CDR1 is SGHRS and CDR2 is YFSETQ. The V gene end was trimmed by 1 base and the J gene end by 5 bases; junction bases not matched to a gene: 7. The DNA read from the CDR3 is TGCGCCAGCAGCTTGACCGGGACTAGTACTGAGACC. Translating gives CASSLTGTSTET. The full-length CDR3 reads as CASSLTGTSTETQYF.

About this clone: The CDR3 is cut off 3 residues early in the read; its end comes from the germline J gene. V and J are TRBV5-1 and TRBJ2-5, with TRBD2 matching over 10 bases. The trim removed 9 bases at V and 4 bases at J, leaving 12 bases unmatched. Germline CDR1 SGHRS, CDR2 YFSETQ. The CDR3 covers 15 residues. CDR3 DNA, as far as it was read: TGCGCCACTCATTACAGCGGGGGGGCCGGAGAGACC. Translated: CATHYSGGAGET. The entire CDR3 reads CATHYSGGAGETQYF.

Points on this clone: The CDR3 end is not reached by the read, which stops 3 residues before it; the germline J gene fills it in. The V call is TRBV5-6, the J call TRBJ2-4; D possibly corresponds to TRBD1 (5 bases). The germline V and J ends were trimmed by 0 bases and 9 bases, with 13 bases remaining between them. This CDR3 is built from 14 residues. CDR1 and CDR2 (germline): SGHDT, YYEEEE. CDR3 loop: CASSLAQGSSIQYF. CDR3 DNA, as far as it was read: TGTGCCAGCAGCTTGGCCCAGGGCTCAAGCATT.

Remarks on this clone: The read stops 3 residues short of the end of the CDR3; the missing end is completed from the germline J gene. This sequence joins TRBV7-9 and TRBJ2-3; D may be TRBD2 (5 bases). Germline lookup yields CDR1 SEHNR and CDR2 FQNEAQ (reference sequence). This CDR3 has 13 amino acids. CDR3 DNA (partial): TGTGCCAGCAGATCGGAGGAAGCGGAGACG. This gives the protein CASRSEEAET. The whole CDR3 protein reads CASRSEEAETQYF.

In regard to this clone: Sequencing ends 3 residues short of the CDR3 end; the germline J gene provides the rest. The rearrangement joins TRBV28 to TRBJ1-1; D is undetermined. CDR1 is MDHEN and CDR2 is SYDVKM in the germline V gene. The CDR3 totals 11 residues. The V end was cut by 10 bases, the J end by 3 bases, with 9 bases between. Partial CDR3 DNA: TGTGCCACCCTAATAGACACTGAA. It yields the protein CATLIDTE. The complete CDR3 reads CATLIDTEAFF.

A word on this clone: The CDR3 end lies 3 residues beyond the end of the read and is filled in from the germline J gene. The J gene is TRBJ2-2, the V gene TRBV19; 7 nucleotides align to TRBD1. Germline assignment: CDR1 LNHDA and CDR2 SQIVND (reference sequence). CDR3 length: 15 amino acids. This CDR3 reads CATKDRASYRGKLFF. CDR3 bases read: TGTGCCACCAAAGACAGGGCCTCGTATAGGGGAAAG.

Turning to this clone: The sequence runs out 3 residues before the end of the CDR3; the remainder is reconstructed from the germline J gene. This sequence joins TRBV5-4 and TRBJ2-2, with D possibly matching TRBD1 (8 bases). Germline V lookup: CDR1 SGHNT, CDR2 YYREEE (reference sequence). The CDR3 has 15 residues. V gave up 4 bases and J gave up 7 bases, with 17 bases separating them. This CDR3 reads CASSPDRGLSGELFF. Incomplete CDR3 DNA: TGTGCCAGCAGCCCCGACAGGGGACTAAGCGGGGAG.

In regard to this clone: Read sequence stops 3 residues before the CDR3 end, and the germline J gene provides the missing end. The chain uses TRBV7-3 and TRBJ1-1, with a weak D call TRBD1 (5 bases). Germline-derived CDR1 and CDR2 are SGHTA and FQGTGA. This CDR3 region has 13 residues. The V end was cut by 5 bases, the J end by 3 bases, with 10 bases between. CDR3 bases read: TGTGCCAGCAGCATTACAGGTTACACTGAA. Protein product: CASSITGYTE. The whole CDR3 is CASSITGYTEAFF.

Concerning this clone: The read comes to an end 3 residues before the CDR3 does, leaving the germline J gene to fill in the end. This chain joins TRBV7-6 and TRBJ1-2; no reliable D call. V lost 5 bases and J lost 3, with 4 bases in between. The CDR3 runs 11 residues. Germline V gene sequence: CDR1 SGHVS, CDR2 FNYEAQ. Here the CDR3 reads CASSPYYGYTF. Partial CDR3 DNA: TGTGCCAGCAGCCCGTACTATGGC.

As to this clone: The CDR3 end falls 3 residues outside the read, so it is completed with the germline J gene. V gene TRBV5-5 combines with J gene TRBJ1-4, with a possible D match to TRBD1 (5 bases). The germline V gene encodes CDR1 SGHKS and CDR2 YYEKEE (reference sequence). The length of the CDR3 is 13 residues. The part of the CDR3 DNA that was read is TGTGCCAGCAGCTTGGCTGGGGCCAACGTA. Translated, it gives CASSLAGANV. The whole CDR3 protein reads CASSLAGANVLFF.

On this clone: An end of the junction does not agree with germline; a read error may underlie this. Coverage ceases 3 residues before the CDR3 finishes, and the germline J gene fills in the end. The chain couples TRBV7-3 to TRBJ2-1; 7 nucleotides agree with TRBD1. The CDR3 spans 13 residues. Germline V CDR1 and CDR2: SGHTA, FQGTGA. The CDR3 here is CASSLTGDNEQFF. Partial CDR3 DNA: TGTGCCAGCAGTTTAACAGGGGACAATGAG. The variable domain in full, with the rest retrieved from reference TRBV7-3 and TRBJ2-1, is GAGVSQTPSNKVTEKGKYVELRCDPISGHTALYWYRQSLGQGPEFLIYFQGTGAADDSGLPNDRFFAVRPEGSVSTLKIQRTERGDSAVYLCASSLTGDNEQFFGPGTRLTVL.

In regard to this clone: The CDR3 end is not reached by the read, which stops 3 residues before it; the germline J gene fills it in. The genes are TRBV10-3 and TRBJ1-6, with D unclear. In germline, CDR1 is ENHRY, CDR2 SYGVKD. This CDR3 has 15 amino acids. Deletions cut 0 bases from V and 8 bases from J, with 11 bases between. Incomplete CDR3 DNA: TGTGCCATCAGTGAGTCGACACAGACGTATTCACCC. Encoded protein: CAISESTQTYSP. Given in full, the CDR3 is CAISESTQTYSPLHF.

About this clone: With the read ending 3 residues before the CDR3 end, the germline J gene is used to fill in that end. The genes are TRBV20-1 and TRBJ2-3, with 8 bases that match TRBD1. This CDR3 contains 14 residues. The junction had 10 bases not matched to a gene; V was cut back by 5 bases and J by 6 bases. Germline values: CDR1 DFQATT, CDR2 SNEGSKA (reference sequence). The CDR3 reads CSAVQGGTRDTQYF. The covered CDR3 bases are TGCAGTGCTGTACAGGGGGGCACTCGGGATACG.

About this clone itself: The CDR3 end lies 3 residues beyond the end of the read and is filled in from the germline J gene. The V and J genes are TRBV20-1 and TRBJ2-7; 9 nucleotides line up with TRBD1. Germline V gene data show CDR1 as DFQATT and CDR2 as SNEGSKA (reference sequence). This CDR3 has 14 amino acids. With 6 bases clipped from V and 5 bases from J, the junction kept 11 bases outside the gene matches. The CDR3 bases that were read are TGCAGTGCCATTCGGGGACAGGGTAAACACGAG. It is translated as CSAIRGQGKHE. The CDR3, in full, reads CSAIRGQGKHEQYF.